This T cell receptor beta chain originates from a study of identical twins. TCRdb itself ran the 5' RACE reads through MiXCR, one entry per CDR3 protein. Of about 720,000 distinct CDR3 sequences listed, about 9.4% are singletons. This clonotype was observed a handful of times. Another study also made use of these data, one on yellow fever vaccine responses in identical twins.

Sequenced sample: PBMCs. The origin of this receptor is a woman younger than 30 in good health.

DNA for the CDR3: TGTGCCAGCAGTCAGACAAACTATTCACCCCTCCACTTT. Residues: CASSQTNYSPLHF. This chain joins TRBV27 and TRBJ1-6; D is unresolved. Trimming took 5 bases from V and 8 from J, leaving 10 bases between them. CDR1 MNHEY and CDR2 SMNVEV come from the germline V gene (reference sequence). The CDR3 contains 13 residues.